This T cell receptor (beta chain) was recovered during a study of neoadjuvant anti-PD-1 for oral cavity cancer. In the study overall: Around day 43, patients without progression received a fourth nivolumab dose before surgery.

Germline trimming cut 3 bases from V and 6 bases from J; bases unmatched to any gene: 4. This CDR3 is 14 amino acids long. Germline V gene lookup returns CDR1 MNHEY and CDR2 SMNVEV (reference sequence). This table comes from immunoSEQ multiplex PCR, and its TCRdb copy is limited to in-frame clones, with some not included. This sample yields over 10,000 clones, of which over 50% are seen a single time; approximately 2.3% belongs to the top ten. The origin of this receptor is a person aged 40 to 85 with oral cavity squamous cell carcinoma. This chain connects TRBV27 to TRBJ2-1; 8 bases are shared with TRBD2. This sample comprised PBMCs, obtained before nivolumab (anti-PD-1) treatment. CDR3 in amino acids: CASSFREGGNEQFF. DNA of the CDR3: TGTGCCAGCAGTTTTCGGGAGGGAGGCAATGAGCAGTTCTTC.